The 5 T cell receptor beta chains listed next were all sequenced from one sample in a study of blood T cell repertoires in COVID-19. Sequencing used immunoSEQ multiplex PCR; TCRdb keeps in-frame clones, though not all of them. The table shows around 190,000 clones, with 85% to 90% occurring only once. Sequencing used PBMCs or T cells enriched from blood (not recorded which). The receptors come from a woman between 40 and 55 years old in a cohort exposed to, infected with or recovered from COVID-19 (not recorded which).

This chain links TRBV5-4 with TRBJ2-5, with 7 positions matching TRBD1. The CDR3 consists of 13 residues. Trimming at V came to 6 bases and at J to 6 bases, leaving 8 bases not matched to a gene. Germline V gene lookup returns CDR1 SGHNT and CDR2 YYREEE (reference sequence). The CDR3 protein is CASTRTGEQTQYF. The CDR3 region has the DNA TGTGCCAGCACGAGGACAGGTGAACAGACCCAGTACTTC.

V is TRBV28 and J is TRBJ1-2; D call uncertain. The CDR3 is 16 amino acids. V lost 4 bases and J 8 bases, leaving 23 bases between the germline ends. The germline V gene encodes CDR1 MDHEN and CDR2 SYDVKM. The CDR3 DNA is TGTGCCAGCAGTTGGTCTAAATCTTCGAGGAGTGAGGGCTACACCTTC. It yields the protein CASSWSKSSRSEGYTF.

The chain uses TRBV3-1 (or the pseudogene TRBV3-2) and TRBJ2-5; D not certain. The CDR3 sequence is 15 residues long. Trimming removed 4 bases at V and 5 bases at J, with 17 bases between. Germline V gene data show CDR1 as LGHDT and CDR2 as YNNKEL (reference sequence). The CDR3 nucleotides read TGTGCCAGCAGCCCATTTTACCCGGTATTGGAGACCCAGTACTTC. It encodes CASSPFYPVLETQYF.

This chain joins TRBV14 and TRBJ1-2; tentatively, D is TRBD1 (6 bases). From germline, CDR1 is SGHDN and CDR2 FVKESK. The V end was cut by 4 bases, the J end by 7 bases, with 13 bases between. This CDR3 is 13 amino acids long. The CDR3 DNA sequence: TGTGCCAGCAGCCTACAGGGTAGGGGTGGCTACACCTTC. It specifies CASSLQGRGGYTF.

CDR3 DNA sequence: TGTGCCAGCAGCTTAGCCCGTACCGGGGCTTTCTTT. This sequence encodes CASSLARTGAFF. The chain couples TRBV7-9 to TRBJ1-1, with D hard to call. The CDR3 covers 12 residues. V was trimmed by 0 bases and J by 11 bases, leaving 10 bases between them. Germline-derived CDR1 and CDR2 are SEHNR and FQNEAQ (reference sequence).